This TCR beta chain was sequenced for a study of blood T cell repertoires in COVID-19. Study-level information: Whether acute or convalescent, the COVID-19 samples came from the United States, Italy and Spain. Sample material is recorded as cDNA or gDNA derived from T cells, B-cell-depleted T cells, or PBMCs.

Germline V CDR1 and CDR2: SGHKS, YYEKEE (reference sequence). This CDR3 has 15 amino acids. With 4 bases clipped from V and 1 base from J, the junction kept 6 bases outside the gene matches. Source study methods: Amplification from reference gene primers served as the basis for estimated nucleated cell counts. Produced via immunoSEQ multiplex PCR; TCRdb's table is partial and in-frame only. V and J calls and clone size are as listed in that table; D and trimming were resolved from the DNA. The sample records under 200,000 clones, approximately 81% being singletons. The chain is built from TRBV5-5 and TRBJ2-7, with 9 bases lining up with TRBD1. This TCR was recovered from a woman aged 80 or over with acute or convalescent COVID-19. Material: peripheral blood. This CDR3 reads CASSLGQGWSYEQYF. The CDR3 DNA reads TGTGCCAGCAGCCTGGGACAGGGCTGGTCCTACGAGCAGTACTTC.